What follows are 5 T cell receptor beta chains derived from one specimen sequenced in a study of blood T cell repertoires in COVID-19. The assay was immunoSEQ multiplex PCR, and TCRdb's table has in-frame clones only and misses some. The repertoire has some 340,000 clones, around 83% of them found once; the top ten carry approximately 5%. The sequenced material came from PBMCs or T cells enriched from blood (not recorded which). These receptors all come from a woman between 45 and 65 years old who had recovered from COVID-19.

The chain has TRBV11-3 and TRBJ1-2; unclear D gene. Trimming shortened V by 0 bases and J by 8 bases, and 10 bases separated the two germline ends. Germline CDR1 SGHNT, CDR2 YENEEA. CDR3 length: 13 amino acids. CDR3 amino acids: CASSLDPNGGYTF. CDR3 nucleotides: TGTGCCAGCAGCTTAGATCCAAACGGGGGCTACACCTTC. Together with reference TRBV11-3 and TRBJ1-2, the CDR3 gives the full variable domain: EAGVVQSPRYKIIEKKQPVAFWCNPISGHNTLYWYLQNLGQGPELLIRYENEEAVDDSQLPKDRFSAERLKGVDSTLKIQPAELGDSAVYLCASSLDPNGGYTFGSGTRLTVV.

The V and J genes are TRBV6-2 or TRBV6-3 and TRBJ2-2; D uncertain. V was shortened by 3 bases and J by 5 bases, with 4 bases between the two germline ends. The germline gives CDR1 MNHEY, CDR2 SVGEGT. CDR3 size: 12 residues. CDR3: CASSYPTGELFF. The CDR3, as DNA: TGTGCCAGCAGTTATCCGACCGGGGAGCTGTTTTTT.

The chain has TRBV5-1 and TRBJ2-1; 10 bases agree with TRBD2. Trimming took 4 bases from V and 10 from J; bases not matched to a gene: 14. CDR3 size: 16 residues. The germline V gene encodes CDR1 SGHRS and CDR2 YFSETQ. The CDR3 loop is CASSIEAGGLPGEQFF. The CDR3 coding sequence is TGCGCCAGCAGCATTGAAGCGGGAGGGCTCCCCGGGGAGCAGTTCTTC. Complete variable domain (other parts from reference TRBV5-1 and TRBJ2-1): KAGVTQTPRYLIKTRGQQVTLSCSPISGHRSVSWYQQTPGQGLQFLFEYFSETQRNKGNFPGRFSGRQFSNSRSEMNVSTLELGDSALYLCASSIEAGGLPGEQFFGPGTRLTVL.

V and J are TRBV9 and TRBJ2-1; tentatively, D is TRBD2 (5 bases). This CDR3 region has 14 residues. The germline CDR1 and CDR2 sequences are SGDLS and YYNGEE. V shed 0 bases and J shed 6 bases, with 10 bases lying between them. CDR3 nucleotide sequence: TGTGCCAGCAGCGTAGGCCTAAGCGGCAATGAGCAGTTCTTC. It translates to CASSVGLSGNEQFF.

The chain is built from TRBV19 and TRBJ2-3, with D possibly TRBD1 on 6 matching bases. CDR1 is LNHDA and CDR2 is SQIVND in the germline V gene (reference sequence). V lost 0 bases, J lost 0 bases, and 16 bases lay in between. The CDR3 is 18 residues long. The DNA of the CDR3 is TGTGCCAGTAGTATAGACTCTAGGGGGAGACTCAGCACAGATACGCAGTATTTT. Translating it yields CASSIDSRGRLSTDTQYF.